A single sample is the source of the 21 T cell receptor beta chains below, sequenced in a study of beta chain features in type 1 diabetes. Study findings and constraints: Moderate yet significant TCRB CDR3 shortening was seen in Type 1 diabetes patients in all four CD4+ subsets.

These TCRs' antigens remain unknown. The whole isolated RNA underwent reverse transcription, so sequencing captured expressed TCRB transcripts. The data were produced by immunoSEQ multiplex PCR, yet TCRdb's version contains in-frame clones alone and is incomplete. Of about 190,000 clones in the sample, around 8% are singletons; the top ten hold around 0.94%. Sequenced: central memory CD4+ T cells from blood. Receptors were obtained from a woman aged 40 to 50 with type 1 diabetes.

This chain uses TRBV2 with TRBJ2-6; no clear D. The CDR3 runs 13 residues. Per the germline V gene, CDR1 is SNHLY and CDR2 is FYNNEI. The germline V and J ends were trimmed by 6 bases and 1 base, with 4 bases remaining between them. In DNA, the CDR3 is TGTGCCAGCAGCGGGTCTGGGGCCAACGTCCTGACTTTC. Its translation: CASSGSGANVLTF.

CDR3 region: CSVTVGAQPQHF. The DNA for the CDR3 is TGCAGCGTGACCGTGGGAGCTCAGCCCCAGCATTTT. V usage is TRBV29-1 and J usage is TRBJ1-5, with D uncertain. The CDR3 extends over 12 amino acids. Trimming stripped 6 bases from V and 6 bases from J, with 12 bases between. The germline CDR1 and CDR2 sequences are SQVTM and ANQGSEA.

The chain carries TRBV28 and TRBJ2-1; D might be TRBD1 (6 bases). Germline V gives CDR1 MDHEN, CDR2 SYDVKM. V was shortened by 2 bases and J by 2 bases, with 10 bases between the two germline ends. CDR3 length equals 15 residues. CDR3 sequence reads: CASSLGGQPYNEQFF. As DNA, the CDR3 is TGTGCCAGCAGTTTAGGGGGACAACCCTACAATGAGCAGTTCTTC.

This clone occurred a few times. The gene calls are TRBV28 and TRBJ1-5; D gene unclear. Trimming removed 5 bases from V and 3 bases from J, with 17 bases in between. This CDR3 comprises 16 residues. Germline V gives CDR1 MDHEN, CDR2 SYDVKM. As DNA, the CDR3 is TGTGCCAGCAGTCCCCTAACAGACGGCCCCAATCAGCCCCAGCATTTT. Its translation: CASSPLTDGPNQPQHF.

The chain combines TRBV15 with TRBJ2-5; 12 bases agree with TRBD1. CDR3 size: 15 residues. Trimming removed 3 bases from V and 5 bases from J; junction bases left unmatched: 4. CDR1 and CDR2 (germline): LNHNV, YYDKDF (reference sequence). The CDR3 here is CATSRPGQGAETQYF. The CDR3 DNA reads as TGTGCCACCAGCAGGCCGGGACAGGGGGCCGAGACCCAGTACTTC.

V is TRBV7-2 and J is TRBJ2-1; weak D call: TRBD1 (6 bases). Germline V gives CDR1 SGHTA, CDR2 FQGNSA. The CDR3 has 16 amino acids. V dropped 5 bases and J dropped 3 bases, with 17 bases sitting between them. CDR3 DNA sequence: TGTGCCAGCAGCATACAGGGACAAGGCTACTACAATGAGCAGTTCTTC. This translates into CASSIQGQGYYNEQFF. Drawing the rest from reference TRBV7-2 and TRBJ2-1, the complete variable domain is GAGVSQSPSNKVTEKGKDVELRCDPISGHTALYWYRQSLGQGLEFLIYFQGNSAPDKSGLPSDRFSAERTGGSVSTLTIQRTQQEDSAVYLCASSIQGQGYYNEQFFGPGTRLTVL.

This chain connects TRBV30 to TRBJ2-7; D may be TRBD2 (5 bases). Germline CDR1 and CDR2: GTSNPN and SVGIG (reference sequence). Trimming stripped 2 bases from V and 0 bases from J, with 8 bases between. The CDR3 loop spans 13 amino acids. CDR3 DNA sequence: TGTGCCTGGAGTTCGGGAAGCTCCTACGAGCAGTACTTC. Its protein is CAWSSGSSYEQYF.

This clone was detected only a few times. The V call is TRBV30, the J call TRBJ1-4; 8 bases are a match to TRBD1. The CDR3 is made up of 14 amino acids. Germline V gene data show CDR1 as GTSNPN and CDR2 as SVGIG (reference sequence). Trimming at V came to 2 bases and at J to 8 bases, leaving 7 bases not matched to a gene. The CDR3 DNA sequence: TGTGCCTGGAGTTCAGGACAGGGAGCGGAAAAACTGTTTTTT. Amino acids: CAWSSGQGAEKLFF.

The gene calls are TRBV5-1 and TRBJ1-5; possibly TRBD1 for D (5 bases). The germline V and J ends were trimmed by 4 bases and 5 bases, with 13 bases remaining between them. CDR1 is SGHRS, CDR2 YFSETQ, per germline. The CDR3 has 14 residues. This CDR3 is CASSAGQSDQPQHF. In DNA, the CDR3 is TGCGCCAGCAGCGCCGGACAAAGCGATCAGCCCCAGCATTTT.

This clone was seen only a few times. This chain links TRBV4-2 with TRBJ2-1, with TRBD2 matching 13 bases. Per the germline V gene, CDR1 is LGHNA and CDR2 is YNFKEQ. The CDR3 contains 17 residues. The junction had 6 bases not matched to a gene; V was cut back by 1 base and J by 6 bases. CDR3 in DNA: TGTGCCAGCAGCCAAGCTACTAGCGGGGGGGAGGTCAATGAGCAGTTCTTC. This sequence encodes CASSQATSGGEVNEQFF.

The V call is TRBV4-3, the J call TRBJ2-3, with TRBD1 as a possible D gene (6 bases). Between the trimmed V and J ends, which lost 0 bases and 5 bases, there was a span of 15 bases. In germline, CDR1 is LGHNA, CDR2 YSLEER. The CDR3 is 16 residues long. CDR3 DNA: TGCGCCAGCAGCCAAGATCGGGGCAGGGGTAGAGATACGCAGTATTTT. This translates into CASSQDRGRGRDTQYF.

The sample holds a few counts of this clone. The rearrangement links TRBV20-1 to TRBJ1-5; D possibly corresponds to TRBD1 (6 bases). Germline V gene lookup returns CDR1 DFQATT and CDR2 SNEGSKA (reference sequence). The CDR3 runs 11 residues. Trimming stripped 5 bases from V and 4 bases from J, with 6 bases between. The DNA of the CDR3 is TGCAGTGCTGGGACAAATCAGCCCCAGCATTTT. Translated, it gives CSAGTNQPQHF.

The V call is TRBV6-1, the J call TRBJ2-7; 8 nucleotides agree with TRBD1. This CDR3 has 15 residues. Trimming removed 8 bases from V and 2 bases from J; junction bases left unmatched: 11. CDR1 is MNHNS, CDR2 SASEGT, per germline. CDR3 coding DNA: TGTGCCAGCCAGCGGTCCGGGACAGGACCCTACGAGCAGTACTTC. It yields the protein CASQRSGTGPYEQYF.

This clone appeared a few times. V is TRBV25-1 and J is TRBJ1-1, with 8 bases identical to TRBD1. Germline lookup yields CDR1 MGHDK and CDR2 SYGVNS. This CDR3 is built from 15 residues. With V trimmed by 4 bases and J by 3 bases, 7 bases remained unmatched. The CDR3 DNA sequence: TGTGCCAGCAGTGCTTCAGACAGGGGTTACACTGAAGCTTTCTTT. This sequence encodes CASSASDRGYTEAFF.

The chain couples TRBV27 to TRBJ1-2; TRBD1 agrees at 7 bases. The V and J ends lost 5 bases and 7 bases, in that order; junction bases with no gene match: 10. Germline values: CDR1 MNHEY, CDR2 SMNVEV (reference sequence). This CDR3 contains 14 residues. The CDR3 nucleotides are TGTGCCAGCAGTACCCCCTCGGACAGGCTTGGCTACACCTTC. It yields the protein CASSTPSDRLGYTF.

This clone was seen only a few times. This sequence joins TRBV9 and TRBJ2-1; perhaps TRBD1 as D (6 bases). The V and J ends lost 2 bases and 2 bases respectively, with 14 bases between them. The germline V gene encodes CDR1 SGDLS and CDR2 YYNGEE. The CDR3 has 16 residues. The DNA for the CDR3 is TGTGCCAGCAGCGTTAGTGGACAGTACGCCTACAATGAGCAGTTCTTC. It encodes CASSVSGQYAYNEQFF.

This clone was recorded a few times. The genes are TRBV29-1 and TRBJ2-3, with a weak D call TRBD1 (6 bases). Germline V gene lookup returns CDR1 SQVTM and CDR2 ANQGSEA. This CDR3 spans 14 amino acids. The ends were cut back, 7 bases at V and 3 bases at J, with 17 bases in the middle. The CDR3 nucleotides are TGCAGCGCCTTAACAGGGTCCGGGACAGATACGCAGTATTTT. Translation: CSALTGSGTDTQYF.

This clone was picked up a small number of times. CDR3 nucleotides: TGTGCCAGCAGTCGAGCGGGAGGCCGGAGGGAGGACGAGCAGTACTTC. Translated: CASSRAGGRREDEQYF. The chain combines TRBV28 with TRBJ2-7; 9 bases fit TRBD2. This CDR3 comprises 16 residues. The junction had 13 bases not matched to a gene; V was cut back by 5 bases and J by 5 bases. Germline-derived CDR1 and CDR2 are MDHEN and SYDVKM.

The CDR3 region has the DNA TGTGCCAGCAGCCGGGACAGGGCGCAAGAGACCCAGTACTTC. Protein product: CASSRDRAQETQYF. The rearrangement joins TRBV27 to TRBJ2-5, with 9 nucleotides matching TRBD1. Per the germline V gene, CDR1 is MNHEY and CDR2 is SMNVEV (reference sequence). This CDR3 is built from 14 residues. With V trimmed by 6 bases and J by 2 bases, 4 bases remained unmatched.

This clone has only a few counts. The CDR3 DNA follows: TGTGCCAGCAGTTTAAGAGACAGGGGTTCACCCCTCCACTTT. This translates into CASSLRDRGSPLHF. This rearrangement joins TRBV28 to TRBJ1-6, with 8 bases aligning to TRBD1. Trimming at V came to 2 bases and at J to 9 bases, leaving 3 bases not matched to a gene. CDR1 and CDR2 from the germline V gene are MDHEN and SYDVKM. The CDR3 consists of 14 residues.

J is TRBJ1-6 and V is TRBV29-1; the match to TRBD1 covers 7 bases. This CDR3 spans 13 amino acids. The V gene's germline CDR1 is SQVTM and CDR2 ANQGSEA. Trimming at V came to 6 bases and at J to 7 bases, leaving 6 bases not matched to a gene. The CDR3 loop reads CSVTQGNNSPLHF. The DNA for the CDR3 is TGCAGCGTGACACAGGGGAACAATTCACCCCTCCACTTT.